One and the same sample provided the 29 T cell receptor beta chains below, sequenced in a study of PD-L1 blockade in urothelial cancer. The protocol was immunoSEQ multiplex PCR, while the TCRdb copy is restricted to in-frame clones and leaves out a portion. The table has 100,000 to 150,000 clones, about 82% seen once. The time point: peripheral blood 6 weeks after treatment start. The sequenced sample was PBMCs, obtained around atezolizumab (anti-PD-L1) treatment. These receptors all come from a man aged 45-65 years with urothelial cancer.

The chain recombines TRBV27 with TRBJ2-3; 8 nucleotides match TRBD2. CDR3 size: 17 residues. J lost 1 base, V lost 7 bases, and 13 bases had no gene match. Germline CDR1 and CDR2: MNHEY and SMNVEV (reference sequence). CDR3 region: CASTRFSGSEGTDTQYF. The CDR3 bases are TGTGCCAGCACACGATTCAGCGGGAGCGAGGGCACAGATACGCAGTATTTT.

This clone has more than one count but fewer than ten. CDR3 in amino acids: CASSGTGGNNQPQHF. The CDR3 DNA sequence: TGTGCCAGCAGTGGGACAGGGGGTAACAATCAGCCCCAGCATTTT. The chain couples TRBV6-5 to TRBJ1-5; 11 nucleotides align to TRBD1. Germline V gene sequence: CDR1 MNHEY, CDR2 SVGAGI. J was trimmed by 3 bases and V by 5 bases; bases with no gene match: 3. The CDR3 extends over 15 amino acids.

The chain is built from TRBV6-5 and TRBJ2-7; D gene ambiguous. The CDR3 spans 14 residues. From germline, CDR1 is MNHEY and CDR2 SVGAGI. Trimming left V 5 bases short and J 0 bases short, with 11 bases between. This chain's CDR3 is CASSPDWSSYEQYF. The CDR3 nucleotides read TGTGCCAGCAGTCCCGACTGGAGCTCCTACGAGCAGTACTTC.

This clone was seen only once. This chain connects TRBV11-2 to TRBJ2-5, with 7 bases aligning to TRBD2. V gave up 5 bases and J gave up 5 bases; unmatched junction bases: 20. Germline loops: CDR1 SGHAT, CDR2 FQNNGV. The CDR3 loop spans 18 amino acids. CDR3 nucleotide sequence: TGTGCCAGCAGCCGGACCCTTTCGAGGCGGGAGTTCGGCGAGACCCAGTACTTC. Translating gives CASSRTLSRREFGETQYF.

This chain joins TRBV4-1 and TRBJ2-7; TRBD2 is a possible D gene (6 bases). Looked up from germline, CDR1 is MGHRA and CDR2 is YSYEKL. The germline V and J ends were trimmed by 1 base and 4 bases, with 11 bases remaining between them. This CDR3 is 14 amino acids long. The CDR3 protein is CASSQGVGSYEQYF. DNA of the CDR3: TGCGCCAGCAGCCAAGGAGTCGGGAGTTACGAGCAGTACTTC.

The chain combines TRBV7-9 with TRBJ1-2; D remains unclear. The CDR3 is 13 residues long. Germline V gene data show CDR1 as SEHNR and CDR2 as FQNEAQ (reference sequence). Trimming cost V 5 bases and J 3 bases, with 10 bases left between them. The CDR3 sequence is CASSGDGDYGYTF. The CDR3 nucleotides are TGTGCCAGCAGCGGCGACGGGGACTATGGCTACACCTTC.

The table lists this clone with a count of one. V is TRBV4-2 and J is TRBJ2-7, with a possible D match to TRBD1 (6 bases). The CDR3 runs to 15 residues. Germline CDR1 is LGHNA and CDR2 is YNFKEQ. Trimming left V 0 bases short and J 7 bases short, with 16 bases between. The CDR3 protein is CASSQDFQGTGEQYF. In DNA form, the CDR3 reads TGTGCCAGCAGCCAAGATTTTCAGGGGACGGGGGAGCAGTACTTC.

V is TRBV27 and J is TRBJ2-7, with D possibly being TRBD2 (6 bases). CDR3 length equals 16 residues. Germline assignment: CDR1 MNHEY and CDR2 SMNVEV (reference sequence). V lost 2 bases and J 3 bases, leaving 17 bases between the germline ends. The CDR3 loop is CASSLAGTGLFYEQYF. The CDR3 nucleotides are TGTGCCAGCAGTTTAGCGGGGACTGGCCTTTTCTACGAGCAGTACTTC.

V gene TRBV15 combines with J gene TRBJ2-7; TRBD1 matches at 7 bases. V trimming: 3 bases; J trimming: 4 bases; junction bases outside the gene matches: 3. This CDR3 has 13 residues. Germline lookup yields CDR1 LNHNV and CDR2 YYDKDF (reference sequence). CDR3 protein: CATSRDRFYEQYF. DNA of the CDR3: TGTGCCACCAGCAGGGACAGGTTTTACGAGCAGTACTTC.

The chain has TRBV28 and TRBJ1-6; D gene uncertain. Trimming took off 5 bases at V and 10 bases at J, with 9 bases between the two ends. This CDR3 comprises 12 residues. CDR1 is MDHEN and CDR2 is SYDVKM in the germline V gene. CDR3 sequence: CASSRPPSPLHF. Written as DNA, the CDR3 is TGTGCCAGCAGTCGTCCCCCGTCACCCCTCCACTTT. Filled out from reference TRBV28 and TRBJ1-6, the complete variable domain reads DVKVTQSSRYLVKRTGEKVFLECVQDMDHENMFWYRQDPGLGLRLIYFSYDVKMKEKGDIPEGYSVSREKKERFSLILESASTNQTSMYLCASSRPPSPLHFGNGTRLTVT.

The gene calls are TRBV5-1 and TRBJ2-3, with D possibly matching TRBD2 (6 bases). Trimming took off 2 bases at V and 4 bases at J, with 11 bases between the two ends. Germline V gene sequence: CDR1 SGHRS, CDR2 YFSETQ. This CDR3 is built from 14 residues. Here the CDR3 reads CASSFSTGADTQYF. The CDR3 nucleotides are TGCGCCAGCAGCTTTTCGACGGGAGCAGATACGCAGTATTTT.

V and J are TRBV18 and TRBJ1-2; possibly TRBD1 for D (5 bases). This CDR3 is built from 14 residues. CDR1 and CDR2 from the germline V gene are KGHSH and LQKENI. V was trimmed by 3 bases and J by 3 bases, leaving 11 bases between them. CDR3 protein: CASSPRQTDYGYTF. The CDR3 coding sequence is TGTGCCAGCTCACCCCGACAGACGGACTATGGCTACACCTTC. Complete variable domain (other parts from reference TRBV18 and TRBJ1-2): NAGVMQNPRHLVRRRGQEARLRCSPMKGHSHVYWYRQLPEEGLKFMVYLQKENIIDESGMPKERFSAEFPKEGPSILRIQQVVRGDSAAYFCASSPRQTDYGYTFGSGTRLTVV.

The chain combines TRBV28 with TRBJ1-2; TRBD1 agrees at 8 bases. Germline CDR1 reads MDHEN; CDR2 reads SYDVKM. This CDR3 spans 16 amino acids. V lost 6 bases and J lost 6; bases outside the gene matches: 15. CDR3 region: CASRPNVGQGMNGYTF. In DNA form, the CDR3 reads TGTGCCAGCAGACCTAATGTTGGACAGGGAATGAATGGCTACACCTTC.

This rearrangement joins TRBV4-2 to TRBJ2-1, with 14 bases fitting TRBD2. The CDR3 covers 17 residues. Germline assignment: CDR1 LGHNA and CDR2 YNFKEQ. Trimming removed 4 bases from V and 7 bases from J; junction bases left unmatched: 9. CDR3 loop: CASSLGTSGSFFNEQFF. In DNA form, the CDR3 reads TGTGCCAGCAGCCTCGGGACTAGCGGGAGTTTTTTTAATGAGCAGTTCTTC.

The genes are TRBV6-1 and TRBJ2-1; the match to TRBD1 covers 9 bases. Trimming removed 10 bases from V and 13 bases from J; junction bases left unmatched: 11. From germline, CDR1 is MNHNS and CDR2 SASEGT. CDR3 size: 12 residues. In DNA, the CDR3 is TGTGCCACCAGAACAGGGGGCGATTTCCAGTTCTTC. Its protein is CATRTGGDFQFF.

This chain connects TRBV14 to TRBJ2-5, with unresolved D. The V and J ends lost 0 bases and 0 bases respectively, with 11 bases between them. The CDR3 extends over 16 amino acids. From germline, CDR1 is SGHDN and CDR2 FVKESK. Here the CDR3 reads CASSQDSSVYQETQYF. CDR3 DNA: TGTGCCAGCAGCCAAGACTCGTCAGTGTACCAAGAGACCCAGTACTTC.

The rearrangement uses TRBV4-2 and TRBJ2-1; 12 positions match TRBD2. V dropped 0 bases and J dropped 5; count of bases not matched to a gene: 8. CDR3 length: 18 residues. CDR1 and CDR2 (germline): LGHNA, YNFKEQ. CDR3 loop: CASSQDRTSGRTHNEQFF. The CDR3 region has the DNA TGTGCCAGCAGCCAAGATCGCACTAGCGGGAGGACCCACAATGAGCAGTTCTTC.

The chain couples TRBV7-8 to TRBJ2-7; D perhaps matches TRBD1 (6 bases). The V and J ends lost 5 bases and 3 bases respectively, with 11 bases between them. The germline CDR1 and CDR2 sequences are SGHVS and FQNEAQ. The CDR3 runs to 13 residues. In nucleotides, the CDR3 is TGTGCCAGCAGCACAGGGACGGACTACGAGCAGTACTTC. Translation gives CASSTGTDYEQYF.

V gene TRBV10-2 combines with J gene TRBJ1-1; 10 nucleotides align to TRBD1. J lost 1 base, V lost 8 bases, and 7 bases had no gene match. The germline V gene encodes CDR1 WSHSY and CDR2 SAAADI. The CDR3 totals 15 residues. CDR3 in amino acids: CASLTGGAGNTEAFF. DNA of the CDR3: TGCGCCAGCTTGACAGGGGGCGCGGGGAACACTGAAGCTTTCTTT.

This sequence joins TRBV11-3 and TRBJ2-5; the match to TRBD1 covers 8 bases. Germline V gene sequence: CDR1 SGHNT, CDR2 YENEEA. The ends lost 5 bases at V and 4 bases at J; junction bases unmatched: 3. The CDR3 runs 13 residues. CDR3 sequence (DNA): TGTGCCAGCAGCCCCGGACAGGGAGAGACCCAGTACTTC. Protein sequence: CASSPGQGETQYF.

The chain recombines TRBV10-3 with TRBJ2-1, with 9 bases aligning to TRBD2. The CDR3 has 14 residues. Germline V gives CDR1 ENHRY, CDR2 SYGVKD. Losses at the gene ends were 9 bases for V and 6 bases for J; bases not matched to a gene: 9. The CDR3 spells CAINSGSFGNEQFF. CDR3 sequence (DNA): TGTGCCATAAATAGCGGGAGTTTCGGCAATGAGCAGTTCTTC.

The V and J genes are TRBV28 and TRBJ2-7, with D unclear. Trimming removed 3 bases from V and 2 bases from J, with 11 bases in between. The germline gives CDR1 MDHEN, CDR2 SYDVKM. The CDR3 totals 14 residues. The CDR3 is CASSFRLPPYEQYF. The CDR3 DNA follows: TGTGCCAGCAGTTTCCGTCTACCACCCTACGAGCAGTACTTC.

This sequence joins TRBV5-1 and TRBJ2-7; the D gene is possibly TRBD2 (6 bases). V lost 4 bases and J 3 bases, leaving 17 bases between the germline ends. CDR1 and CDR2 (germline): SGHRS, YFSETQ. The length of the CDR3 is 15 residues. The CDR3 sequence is CASSRLGGSLYEQYF. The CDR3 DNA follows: TGCGCCAGCAGCCGACTTGGGGGGAGTCTCTACGAGCAGTACTTC.

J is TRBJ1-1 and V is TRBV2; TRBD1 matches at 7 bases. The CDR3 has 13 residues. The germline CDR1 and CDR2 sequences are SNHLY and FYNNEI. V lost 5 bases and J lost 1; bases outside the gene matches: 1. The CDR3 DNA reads TGTGCCAGCAGTCAGGGGGAGAACACTGAAGCTTTCTTT. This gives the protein CASSQGENTEAFF.

The CDR3 DNA is TGTGCCTGTTCAGACTTCCACAGGGGAAGCTCCTACGAGCAGTACTTC. Translating it yields CACSDFHRGSSYEQYF. The chain uses TRBV30 and TRBJ2-7; 7 bases map to TRBD1. The CDR3 sequence is 16 residues long. The J segment lost 0 bases and the V segment lost 6 bases, leaving 14 bases of the junction unmatched. CDR1 is GTSNPN and CDR2 is SVGIG in the germline V gene (reference sequence).

CDR3 bases: TGCGCCAGCAGCATTTCCGGGACTAGCGTATCCAATGAGCAGTTCTTC. This codes for CASSISGTSVSNEQFF. The chain links TRBV5-1 to TRBJ2-1; 10 bases match TRBD2. The CDR3 is 16 amino acids. The V segment lost 4 bases and the J segment 6 bases; nucleotides outside the gene matches: 10. CDR1 and CDR2 from the germline V gene are SGHRS and YFSETQ.

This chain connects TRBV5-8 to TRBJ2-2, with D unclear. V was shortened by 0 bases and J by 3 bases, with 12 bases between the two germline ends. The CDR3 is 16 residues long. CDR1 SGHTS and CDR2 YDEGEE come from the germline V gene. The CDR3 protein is CASSLGHRTDTGELFF. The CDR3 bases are TGTGCCAGCAGCTTGGGACACCGAACGGACACCGGGGAGCTGTTTTTT.

CDR3 protein: CASSFGGGAYEQYF. For the CDR3, the DNA is TGTGCCAGCAGCTTCGGAGGGGGCGCCTACGAGCAGTACTTC. This chain links TRBV5-5 with TRBJ2-7; weak D call: TRBD1 (7 bases). The CDR3 is made up of 14 amino acids. Germline lookup yields CDR1 SGHKS and CDR2 YYEKEE (reference sequence). Trimming cost V 2 bases and J 2 bases, with 11 bases left between them.

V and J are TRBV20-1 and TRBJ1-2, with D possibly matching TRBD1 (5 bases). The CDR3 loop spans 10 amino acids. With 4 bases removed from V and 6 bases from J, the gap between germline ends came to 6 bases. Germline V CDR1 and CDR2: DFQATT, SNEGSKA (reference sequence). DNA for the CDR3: TGCAGTGCTACCAGGGATGGCTACACCTTC. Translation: CSATRDGYTF.